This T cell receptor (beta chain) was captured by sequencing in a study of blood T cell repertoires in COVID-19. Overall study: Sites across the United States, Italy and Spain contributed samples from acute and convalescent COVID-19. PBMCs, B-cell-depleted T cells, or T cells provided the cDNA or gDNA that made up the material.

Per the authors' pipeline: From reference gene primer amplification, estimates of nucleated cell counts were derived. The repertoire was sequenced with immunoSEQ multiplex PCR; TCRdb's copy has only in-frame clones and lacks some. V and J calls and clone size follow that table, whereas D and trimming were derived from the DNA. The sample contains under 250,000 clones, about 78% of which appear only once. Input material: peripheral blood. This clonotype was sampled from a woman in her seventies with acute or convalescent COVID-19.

The CDR3 loop reads CASSILVGTGRYGYTF. As DNA, the CDR3 is TGTGCCAGTAGTATTTTGGTTGGGACAGGAAGGTATGGCTACACCTTC. This chain uses TRBV19 with TRBJ1-2; the match to TRBD1 covers 8 bases. From germline, CDR1 is LNHDA and CDR2 SQIVND (reference sequence). J gave up 5 bases and V 3 bases, and 11 bases lay outside the gene matches. The CDR3 covers 16 residues.